Listed below are T cell receptor beta chains from one sample, sequenced in a study of shared clonotypes between healthy human individuals. Data came from immunoSEQ multiplex PCR; TCRdb stores just in-frame clones and leaves some out. The sample lists around 700,000 clones; roughly 70% were seen once. Input material: memory CD4+ T cells sorted from blood. Receptor source: a young woman in good health. CDR3s include the opening cysteine and the closing phenylalanine or tryptophan. Each record gives: J gene, V gene, D gene, clone size, CDR3 protein, CDR3 DNA. A D gene is named only where the DNA matches it firmly. The listing skips clone size in some rows; elsewhere it reads once, few, many or a size class.

TRBJ2-3	TRBV30	TRBD1	-	CAWRTGQGFGAQYF	TGTGCCTGGAGGACAGGACAGGGGTTCGGCGCGCAGTATTTT
TRBJ2-1	TRBV4-2	-	few	CASSQVSGAYNEQFF	TGTGCCAGCAGCCAAGTTAGCGGTGCCTACAATGAGCAGTTCTTC
TRBJ2-1	TRBV7-9	TRBD2	-	CASSRLAGDLPNEQFF	TGTGCCAGCAGCCGACTAGCGGGAGACCTTCCCAATGAGCAGTTCTTC
TRBJ2-1	TRBV10-3	-	-	CAISDLGGGAHPREQFF	TGTGCCATCAGTGATCTCGGCGGGGGCGCCCATCCCCGTGAGCAGTTCTTC
TRBJ1-1	TRBV6-1	TRBD1	-	CASSPMDRLNTEAFF	TGTGCCAGCAGCCCGATGGACAGGTTGAACACTGAAGCTTTCTTT
TRBJ1-3	TRBV28	-	few	CASMWRGMSSGNTIYF	TGTGCCAGCATGTGGAGGGGGATGAGCTCTGGAAACACCATATATTTT
TRBJ2-7	TRBV5-1	TRBD1	once	CASSLDGQAFYYEQYF	TGCGCCAGCAGCTTGGACGGACAGGCGTTTTACTACGAGCAGTACTTC
TRBJ2-7	TRBV7-9	-	-	CASSLAGANEQYF	TGTGCCAGCAGCTTAGCGGGTGCCAACGAGCAGTACTTC
TRBJ2-2	TRBV4-1	TRBD2	once	CASSPVGGVVLAGTGELFF	TGCGCCAGCAGCCCCGTGGGAGGGGTGGTTCTAGCTGGCACCGGGGAGCTGTTTTTT
TRBJ1-3	TRBV6-6	-	few	CASISTSRNTIYF	TGTGCCAGCATCTCGACCTCCAGAAACACCATATATTTT
TRBJ2-7	TRBV28	TRBD2	few	CASSSGGLNEQYF	TGTGCCAGCAGTTCGGGGGGACTCAACGAGCAGTACTTC
TRBJ2-3	TRBV14	-	-	CASSPTLGDGTDTQYF	TGTGCCAGCAGCCCGACCTTAGGTGACGGAACAGATACGCAGTATTTT
TRBJ1-2	TRBV4-1	-	-	CASSHPPSHPRTYGYTF	TGCGCCAGCAGCCACCCCCCATCCCATCCCCGGACCTATGGCTACACCTTC
TRBJ1-2	TRBV19	-	many	CASSMKIGYTF	TGTGCCAGTAGTATGAAGATAGGCTACACCTTC
TRBJ2-7	TRBV11-2	TRBD2	-	CASSLSSGSHEQYF	TGTGCCAGCAGCTTATCTAGCGGGAGCCACGAGCAGTACTTC
TRBJ2-1	TRBV7-8	TRBD2	-	CASSFSGVSYNEQFF	TGTGCCAGCAGCTTTAGCGGGGTTAGCTACAATGAGCAGTTCTTC
TRBJ2-3	TRBV7-2	-	-	CASSLEASSTDTQYF	TGTGCCAGCAGCTTAGAGGCATCTAGCACAGATACGCAGTATTTT
TRBJ2-7	TRBV5-1	TRBD2	few	CASSPLAGSSYEQYF	TGCGCCAGCAGCCCTCTAGCGGGGAGCTCCTACGAGCAGTACTTC
TRBJ2-3	TRBV6-4	TRBD2	-	CASSDSPSGRPDTQYF	TGTGCCAGCAGTGACTCTCCTAGCGGGAGACCCGATACGCAGTATTTT
TRBJ2-7	TRBV11-2	TRBD2	-	CASSSAGGPKEQYF	TGTGCCAGCAGCTCAGCGGGAGGGCCGAAAGAGCAGTACTTC
TRBJ2-7	TRBV28	-	-	CACGPLSYEQYF	TGTGCCTGCGGACCGCTCAGCTACGAGCAGTACTTC
TRBJ1-4	TRBV7-8	-	once	CASSLASAGRLNEKLFF	TGTGCCAGCAGCTTAGCTTCGGCAGGACGGCTTAATGAAAAACTGTTTTTT
TRBJ2-5	TRBV5-4	TRBD2	-	CASSRTSGIGETQYF	TGTGCCAGCAGCCGGACTAGCGGGATCGGTGAGACCCAGTACTTC
TRBJ2-2	TRBV5-1	-	few	CASSFIHDTGELFF	TGCGCCAGCAGCTTTATTCACGACACCGGGGAGCTGTTTTTT
TRBJ2-2	TRBV5-1	TRBD1	-	CASSLGGQGYTGELFF	TGCGCCAGCAGCTTGGGTGGACAGGGCTACACCGGGGAGCTGTTTTTT